Listed below are T cell receptor beta chains from one sample, sequenced in a study of CD8+ T cells in alopecia areata. TCRdb's table, derived via immunoSEQ multiplex PCR, lists solely in-frame clones and lacks some. The table has 110,000 or so clones, approximately 59% seen once. Sample: CD8+ T cells sorted from blood, taken at week 4, from a patient treated with tofacitinib. Receptors were obtained from a human donor with alopecia areata. Both conserved end residues are part of each CDR3. D genes are given only for firm matches. Some rows have no size entry. The others give once, few or many, or a class for an expanded clone.

size,J,V,D,CDR3,DNA
-,TRBJ1-2,TRBV29-1,-,CSVEDPRRGDYGYTF,TGCAGCGTTGAAGATCCCCGAAGGGGGGACTATGGCTACACCTTC
-,TRBJ1-5,TRBV5-8,-,CASSGGTSPREPQHF,TGTGCCAGCAGCGGTGGGACATCCCCGCGGGAGCCCCAGCATTTT
once,TRBJ1-1,TRBV6-5,TRBD1,CASSYSMTGGTEAFF,TGTGCCAGCAGTTACTCGATGACAGGGGGGACTGAAGCTTTCTTT
-,TRBJ2-5,TRBV27,-,CATHFGETQYF,TGTGCCACCCACTTCGGGGAGACCCAGTACTTC
few,TRBJ1-4,TRBV29-1,TRBD1,CSVGTDEKLFF,TGCAGCGTCGGGACAGATGAAAAACTGTTTTTT
-,TRBJ1-1,TRBV7-9,-,CASQLNTEAFF,TGTGCCAGCCAACTGAACACTGAAGCTTTCTTT
-,TRBJ1-2,TRBV5-1,-,CASGQLQLSNYGYTF,TGCGCCAGCGGACAGTTGCAACTTTCTAACTATGGCTACACCTTC
-,TRBJ1-6,TRBV5-6,-,CASSPGRKNSPLHF,TGTGCCAGCAGCCCAGGACGGAAAAATTCACCCCTCCACTTT
-,TRBJ2-1,TRBV6-6,-,CATSTEQQWYNEQFF,TGTGCCACCTCGACTGAGCAGCAATGGTACAATGAGCAGTTCTTC
few,TRBJ1-5,TRBV19,-,CASSIRAGERFQPQHF,TGTGCCAGTAGTATTCGGGCAGGGGAGAGGTTTCAGCCCCAGCATTTT
-,TRBJ1-5,TRBV30,-,CAWSVVGRQPQHF,TGTGCCTGGAGTGTTGTCGGACGACAGCCCCAGCATTTT
-,TRBJ2-3,TRBV6-4,-,CAPPKVAMRDTQYF,TGTGCCCCACCCAAAGTGGCAATGCGAGATACGCAGTATTTT
few,TRBJ2-1,TRBV5-1,TRBD2,CASSPLTGGIRNEQFF,TGCGCCAGCAGCCCGCTGACGGGGGGAATAAGGAATGAGCAGTTCTTC
few,TRBJ2-7,TRBV20-1,-,CSARESYEQYF,TGCAGTGCTAGAGAATCTTACGAGCAGTACTTC
-,TRBJ2-7,TRBV2,-,CASDGQFSYEQYF,TGTGCCAGCGACGGACAGTTCTCCTACGAGCAGTACTTC
-,TRBJ1-6,TRBV27,-,CASSPTGKYSPLHF,TGTGCCAGCAGTCCCACAGGGAAATATTCACCCCTCCACTTT
-,TRBJ1-1,TRBV27,-,CASSSLREGGTEAFF,TGTGCCAGCAGCTCTCTGCGGGAGGGTGGCACTGAAGCTTTCTTT
-,TRBJ1-2,TRBV5-6,TRBD1,CASSWGTGNGYTF,TGTGCCAGCAGCTGGGGGACAGGGAATGGCTACACCTTC
-,TRBJ2-2,TRBV7-2,-,CASSLEFHTGELFF,TGTGCCAGCAGCTTAGAGTTCCACACCGGGGAGCTGTTTTTT
-,TRBJ2-5,TRBV20-1,-,CSLFFGETQYF,TGCAGTCTGTTTTTCGGGGAGACCCAGTACTTC
few,TRBJ1-6,TRBV5-1,-,CASSLEGEFHNSPLHF,TGCGCCAGCAGCTTGGAAGGGGAATTCCATAATTCACCCCTCCACTTT
few,TRBJ1-2,TRBV29-1,-,CSVVLPHGYTF,TGCAGCGTTGTTCTACCCCATGGCTACACCTTC
-,TRBJ1-3,TRBV15,-,CATSRGESSGNTIYF,TGTGCCACCAGCCGGGGTGAAAGCTCTGGAAACACCATATATTTT
-,TRBJ2-6,TRBV27,-,CASSLTGANVLTF,TGTGCCAGCAGTTTAACTGGGGCCAACGTCCTGACTTTC
few,TRBJ1-6,TRBV25-1,-,CASSSYNSPLHF,TGTGCCAGCAGCTCCTATAATTCACCCCTCCACTTT
-,TRBJ2-1,TRBV29-1,-,CSGALDRRVSNEQFF,TGCAGCGGTGCCCTCGACAGGCGAGTTAGCAATGAGCAGTTCTTC
-,TRBJ2-6,TRBV15,-,CATGAGTSGANVLTF,TGTGCCACCGGGGCGGGGACCTCTGGGGCCAACGTCCTGACTTTC
-,TRBJ2-1,TRBV27,-,CASKVGSSYNEQFF,TGTGCCAGCAAGGTCGGAAGCTCCTACAATGAGCAGTTCTTC
-,TRBJ1-1,TRBV30,-,CAWSLYMNTEAFF,TGTGCCTGGAGTCTGTATATGAACACTGAAGCTTTCTTT
-,TRBJ2-5,TRBV9,TRBD2,CASSVSGGEETQYF,TGTGCCAGCAGCGTTAGCGGGGGGGAAGAGACCCAGTACTTC
-,TRBJ2-3,TRBV10-3,-,CAVGRGSMTDTQYF,TGTGCCGTGGGGCGGGGATCCATGACAGATACGCAGTATTTT
-,TRBJ2-7,TRBV30,-,CAWSDLYEQYF,TGTGCCTGGAGTGACCTCTACGAGCAGTACTTC
-,TRBJ2-3,TRBV5-6,-,CASSFGTDTQYF,TGTGCCAGCAGCTTCGGCACAGATACGCAGTATTTT
few,TRBJ2-7,TRBV7-8,-,CASSFGGRSYEQYF,TGTGCCAGCAGCTTTGGGGGGCGATCATACGAGCAGTACTTC
-,TRBJ2-5,TRBV30,TRBD2,CAWSPDIAGSQETQYF,TGTGCCTGGAGTCCTGATATAGCGGGAAGCCAAGAGACCCAGTACTTC
-,TRBJ2-4,TRBV29-1,-,CSVGGTSTKNIQYF,TGCAGCGTGGGGGGGACATCCACCAAAAACATTCAGTACTTC
-,TRBJ1-2,TRBV29-1,-,CSVGGGYYGYTF,TGCAGCGTCGGCGGGGGGTACTATGGCTACACCTTC
few,TRBJ2-3,TRBV30,TRBD2,CAWSAGGVTDTQYF,TGTGCCTGGAGTGCGGGAGGGGTAACAGATACGCAGTATTTT
few,TRBJ2-5,TRBV7-9,TRBD1,CASSLVNRGETQYF,TGTGCCAGCAGCTTAGTGAACAGGGGAGAGACCCAGTACTTC
once,TRBJ2-3,TRBV27,-,CASSRGGGSDTQYF,TGTGCCAGCAGTCGGGGCGGGGGCTCGGATACGCAGTATTTT
-,TRBJ1-1,TRBV30,-,CAWSHRDTEAFF,TGTGCCTGGAGTCACAGGGACACTGAAGCTTTCTTT
-,TRBJ2-4,TRBV29-1,TRBD1,CSATGQGYLLAKNIQYF,TGCAGCGCAACTGGACAGGGATATCTACTAGCCAAAAACATTCAGTACTTC
-,TRBJ1-3,TRBV5-1,-,CASSSTSPGNTIYF,TGCGCCAGCAGCTCGACCTCTCCTGGAAACACCATATATTTT
-,TRBJ2-3,TRBV7-9,-,CASSPALIPGPTQYF,TGTGCCAGCAGCCCCGCCTTAATACCCGGCCCTACGCAGTATTTT
-,TRBJ2-1,TRBV6-5,TRBD1,CASSGTAIGEQFF,TGTGCCAGCAGCGGGACAGCTATCGGTGAGCAGTTCTTC
-,TRBJ1-5,TRBV18,-,CASSPGDQPQHF,TGTGCCAGCTCACCGGGTGATCAGCCCCAGCATTTT
-,TRBJ1-4,TRBV30,-,CAWSLSLGAEKLFF,TGTGCCTGGAGCCTCAGCTTGGGGGCTGAAAAACTGTTTTTT
-,TRBJ2-7,TRBV4-1,TRBD2,CASSPLAGEPNSEQYF,TGCGCCAGCAGCCCTCTGGCGGGGGAGCCTAATAGCGAGCAGTACTTC
-,TRBJ2-5,TRBV7-9,-,CASSLGAGETQYF,TGTGCCAGCAGCTTAGGAGCCGGAGAGACCCAGTACTTC
-,TRBJ2-2,TRBV28,-,CASSPRSNTGELFF,TGTGCCAGCAGTCCCAGGAGCAACACCGGGGAGCTGTTTTTT
-,TRBJ2-7,TRBV30,-,CAWSVDDYTYEQYF,TGTGCCTGGAGTGTAGACGATTATACCTACGAGCAGTACTTC
-,TRBJ2-1,TRBV2,TRBD1,CASRTGANNEQFF,TGTGCCAGCCGGACAGGGGCGAACAATGAGCAGTTCTTC
-,TRBJ1-3,TRBV30,TRBD1,CAWSTGTAGNTIYF,TGTGCCTGGAGCACCGGGACAGCTGGAAACACCATATATTTT
-,TRBJ2-5,TRBV29-1,TRBD1,CSVEGLLGDSLQETQYF,TGCAGCGTTGAAGGTCTCCTCGGGGACAGCCTCCAAGAGACCCAGTACTTC
-,TRBJ2-7,TRBV28,TRBD1,CASSFPRGLTEQYF,TGTGCCAGCAGTTTCCCCAGGGGGTTAACCGAGCAGTACTTC
-,TRBJ2-2,TRBV5-6,-,CASSQDGGGELFF,TGTGCCAGCAGCCAAGACGGTGGCGGGGAGCTGTTTTTT